The 30 T cell receptor beta chains below were found in one sample sequenced in a study of T-cell memory formation after mild COVID-19. TCRdb re-called the 5' RACE reads with MiXCR, one entry per CDR3 protein. The sample lists about 140,000 distinct CDR3 sequences, roughly 15% occurring once. The material sequenced was PBMCs or a T cell subset sorted from them (not recorded which). The receptor set was obtained from an adult woman who had mild COVID-19 (a few samples of this study predate the infection). Cell type and time point are not known.

This clonotype occurred many times. The chain uses TRBV15 and TRBJ2-7; D tentatively fits TRBD1 or TRBD2 (5 bases each). CDR3 size: 12 residues. Germline V CDR1 and CDR2: LNHNV, YYDKDF (reference sequence). V lost 1 base, J lost 11 bases, and 12 bases lay in between. CDR3 loop: CATSRAGTLKYF. The CDR3 bases are TGTGCCACCAGCAGAGCAGGGACCCTGAAGTACTTC.

The gene calls are TRBV4-1 and TRBJ2-7; D remains ambiguous. CDR1 and CDR2 (germline): MGHRA, YSYEKL. Trimming took 1 base from V and 3 from J, leaving 13 bases between them. The CDR3 covers 15 residues. Here the CDR3 DNA reads TGCGCCAGCAGCCAAGGTGGTTTCGGAGACTACGAGCAGTACTTC. This sequence encodes CASSQGGFGDYEQYF.

The chain has TRBV12-3 or TRBV12-4 and TRBJ2-1, with D tentatively TRBD2 (5 bases). V was trimmed by 3 bases and J by 6 bases, leaving 12 bases between them. The CDR3 is 14 residues long. CDR3 protein: CASSLGLAVNEQFF. Here the CDR3 DNA reads TGTGCCAGCAGTTTGGGTCTAGCAGTCAATGAGCAGTTCTTC.

The chain joins TRBV20-1 to TRBJ2-1, with 8 bases that match TRBD2. The CDR3 runs to 16 residues. The V gene's germline CDR1 is DFQATT and CDR2 SNEGSKA (reference sequence). V trimming: 0 bases; J trimming: 2 bases; junction bases outside the gene matches: 6. CDR3 in DNA: TGCAGTGCTAGAGATAAGCGGGGGCCTACCTACAATGAGCAGTTCTTC. It specifies CSARDKRGPTYNEQFF.

This clonotype occurred a few times. The genes are TRBV3-1 and TRBJ2-5; TRBD2 matches 8 bases. Germline CDR1 is LGHDT and CDR2 is YNNKEL (reference sequence). The V segment lost 3 bases and the J segment 3 bases; nucleotides outside the gene matches: 9. The CDR3 is 16 residues long. CDR3 DNA sequence: TGTGCCAGCAGCCACCGACGATCCGGGGGGGAAGAGACCCAGTACTTC. This translates into CASSHRRSGGEETQYF.

This clonotype was counted only a few times. The V gene is TRBV15, the J gene TRBJ1-2; tentative D call: TRBD1 (6 bases). Per germline, CDR1 LNHNV and CDR2 YYDKDF (reference sequence). The CDR3 has 11 amino acids. V dropped 3 bases and J dropped 7 bases, with 6 bases sitting between them. The CDR3 here is CATSSRGGYTF. In nucleotides, the CDR3 is TGTGCCACCAGCAGCAGGGGTGGCTACACCTTC.

This chain links TRBV7-8 with TRBJ2-5; no definite D call. CDR3 length equals 14 residues. V was trimmed by 1 base and J by 4 bases, leaving 10 bases between them. Germline values: CDR1 SGHVS, CDR2 FQNEAQ. The chain's CDR3 is CASSLGLLGETQYF. CDR3 bases: TGTGCCAGCAGCTTAGGGCTATTAGGAGAGACCCAGTACTTC.

This clonotype came up a few times. The chain has TRBV15 and TRBJ1-4; D is possibly TRBD1 (6 bases). The V gene's germline CDR1 is LNHNV and CDR2 YYDKDF (reference sequence). V was pared by 0 bases and J by 7 bases, with 12 bases between. This CDR3 has 15 residues. The CDR3 region is CATSRDLGGFEKLFF. DNA of the CDR3: TGTGCCACCAGCAGAGATTTGGGGGGCTTTGAAAAACTGTTTTTT.

The rearrangement joins TRBV24-1 to TRBJ1-5; 8 nucleotides agree with TRBD1. CDR1 is KGHDR, CDR2 SFDVKD, per germline. With 7 bases clipped from V and 1 base from J, the junction kept 5 bases outside the gene matches. CDR3 size: 15 residues. The CDR3 DNA reads as TGTGCCACCAGCTTCCGGGACAGGAGCAATCAGCCCCAGCATTTT. Its translation is CATSFRDRSNQPQHF.

This clonotype has more than one count but fewer than ten. The rearrangement uses TRBV20-1 and TRBJ1-2; D call uncertain. CDR3 size: 15 residues. CDR1 DFQATT and CDR2 SNEGSKA come from the germline V gene (reference sequence). The germline V and J ends were trimmed by 3 bases and 4 bases, with 18 bases remaining between them. The CDR3 DNA follows: TGCAGTGCTAGGGAGGGAGGGATAGGGAGCTATGGCTACACCTTC. It codes for CSAREGGIGSYGYTF.

V and J are TRBV6-2 or TRBV6-3 and TRBJ1-2, with 10 bases fitting TRBD1. The V gene's germline CDR1 is MNHEY and CDR2 SVGEGT. The CDR3 contains 17 residues. V shed 4 bases, J shed 0 bases, and the junction held 8 bases outside the gene matches. This CDR3 is CASSSLGQGVPNYGYTF. For the CDR3, the DNA is TGTGCCAGCAGTTCTCTAGGACAGGGGGTTCCTAACTATGGCTACACCTTC.

This clonotype was observed a few times. This chain links TRBV12-3 or TRBV12-4 with TRBJ2-5; D gene ambiguous. The CDR3 contains 13 residues. The V and J ends lost 3 bases and 3 bases respectively, with 8 bases between them. CDR3 sequence (DNA): TGTGCCAGCAGTTTCGGAACAGAAGAGACCCAGTACTTC. Translation: CASSFGTEETQYF.

The chain is built from TRBV20-1 and TRBJ2-1, with 9 nucleotides matching TRBD2. Trimming at V came to 6 bases and at J to 5 bases, leaving 5 bases not matched to a gene. The CDR3 length is 13 residues. Per the germline V gene, CDR1 is DFQATT and CDR2 is SNEGSKA (reference sequence). This CDR3 reads CSATGLAHNEQFF. As DNA, the CDR3 is TGCAGTGCAACGGGACTAGCTCACAATGAGCAGTTCTTC.

The CDR3 bases are TGCGCCAGCAGCCCTACCGCGGGAGCTGTGAGCGGGGAGCTGTTTTTT. As protein: CASSPTAGAVSGELFF. The chain carries TRBV5-1 and TRBJ2-2, with 7 bases identical to TRBD2. Germline V CDR1 and CDR2: SGHRS, YFSETQ. Trimming removed 4 bases from V and 7 bases from J; junction bases left unmatched: 13. This CDR3 is 16 amino acids long. Supplemented by reference TRBV5-1 and TRBJ2-2, the full variable domain reads KAGVTQTPRYLIKTRGQQVTLSCSPISGHRSVSWYQQTPGQGLQFLFEYFSETQRNKGNFPGRFSGRQFSNSRSEMNVSTLELGDSALYLCASSPTAGAVSGELFFGEGSRLTVL.

This chain connects TRBV12-3 or TRBV12-4 to TRBJ1-1; a weak D match, TRBD1 (5 bases). This CDR3 region has 12 residues. V lost 5 bases, J lost 7 bases, and 11 bases lay in between. Here the CDR3 reads CASSQGRGEAFF. The CDR3 DNA reads TGTGCCAGCAGTCAGGGACGGGGTGAAGCTTTCTTT.

The chain is built from TRBV7-6 and TRBJ2-1, with TRBD2 matching over 8 bases. The germline CDR1 and CDR2 sequences are SGHVS and FNYEAQ. V lost 4 bases, J lost 8 bases, and 16 bases stayed unmatched. The CDR3 runs 17 residues. The CDR3 region has the DNA TGTGCCAGCAGCTCAGGGTTCGGGCTCACTAGCGGAGATGAGCAGTTCTTC. Amino acids: CASSSGFGLTSGDEQFF. Full variable domain (missing parts from reference TRBV7-6 and TRBJ2-1): GAGVSQSPRYKVTKRGQDVALRCDPISGHVSLYWYRQALGQGPEFLTYFNYEAQQDKSGLPNDRFSAERPEGSISTLTIQRTEQRDSAMYRCASSSGFGLTSGDEQFFGPGTRLTVL.

The rearrangement joins TRBV29-1 to TRBJ2-5, with D unresolved. Trimming took 6 bases from V and 5 from J, leaving 10 bases between them. The CDR3 has 11 residues. Germline V lookup: CDR1 SQVTM, CDR2 ANQGSEA. The CDR3 region has the DNA TGCAGCGTGTTCCCTGGGGAGACCCAGTACTTC. This codes for CSVFPGETQYF.

The CDR3 DNA reads TGTGCCAGCAGCCAAGCGGGCTTATGGAACACTGAAGCTTTCTTT. Protein product: CASSQAGLWNTEAFF. The chain joins TRBV3-1 to TRBJ1-1, with no clear D. CDR3 length: 15 residues. With 1 base removed from V and 1 base from J, the gap between germline ends came to 10 bases. Germline CDR1 reads LGHDT; CDR2 reads YNNKEL (reference sequence). The full variable domain, in which reference TRBV3-1 and TRBJ1-1 provide the parts outside the CDR3, is DTAVSQTPKYLVTQMGNDKSIKCEQNLGHDTMYWYKQDSKKFLKIMFSYNNKELIINETVPNRFSPKSPDKAHLNLHINSLELGDSAVYFCASSQAGLWNTEAFFGQGTRLTVV.

The chain links TRBV9 to TRBJ2-3; D possibly matches TRBD1 or TRBD2 (6 bases each). This CDR3 has 17 amino acids. Between the trimmed V and J ends, which lost 4 bases and 2 bases, there was a span of 20 bases. Germline loops: CDR1 SGDLS, CDR2 YYNGEE. The CDR3 spells CASSPSHGGRYTDTQYF. In DNA, the CDR3 is TGTGCCAGCAGCCCGAGCCACGGGGGCCGATACACAGATACGCAGTATTTT.

The table lists this clonotype with a few counts. The chain couples TRBV27 to TRBJ2-7; D remains ambiguous. Trimming took 6 bases from V and 3 from J, leaving 6 bases between them. Germline CDR1 is MNHEY and CDR2 is SMNVEV (reference sequence). The CDR3 extends over 11 amino acids. The CDR3 here is CASRSNYEQYF. The CDR3 coding sequence is TGTGCCAGCAGGTCAAACTACGAGCAGTACTTC.

J is TRBJ2-7 and V is TRBV2; D gene ambiguous. This CDR3 contains 15 residues. The germline V and J ends were trimmed by 10 bases and 0 bases, with 19 bases remaining between them. Germline values: CDR1 SNHLY, CDR2 FYNNEI. In nucleotides, the CDR3 is TGTGCCACCAAGGAAGCCCAACCCCCCTCCTACGAGCAGTACTTC. Translating it yields CATKEAQPPSYEQYF.

The chain has TRBV12-3 or TRBV12-4 and TRBJ2-5, with D possibly being TRBD1 (6 bases). With 5 bases removed from V and 2 bases from J, the gap between germline ends came to 12 bases. The CDR3 spans 14 residues. CDR3 in DNA: TGTGCCAGCAGTCCCGGGACACGTCAAGAGACCCAGTACTTC. Protein: CASSPGTRQETQYF.

The rearrangement joins TRBV29-1 to TRBJ2-7; D gene ambiguous. The germline V gene encodes CDR1 SQVTM and CDR2 ANQGSEA. Between the trimmed V and J ends, which lost 4 bases and 4 bases, there was a span of 8 bases. CDR3 length: 11 residues. The CDR3 loop is CSVGVGYEQYF. CDR3 sequence (DNA): TGCAGCGTTGGGGTGGGGTACGAGCAGTACTTC.

The chain links TRBV7-8 to TRBJ2-5; D may be TRBD1 (6 bases). Trimming stripped 1 base from V and 5 bases from J, with 11 bases between. Germline V gene sequence: CDR1 SGHVS, CDR2 FQNEAQ. The CDR3 runs 14 residues. The CDR3 protein is CASSLEGGAETQYF. The CDR3 DNA reads TGTGCCAGCAGCTTAGAAGGGGGAGCCGAGACCCAGTACTTC.

This clonotype was seen a handful of times. This chain links TRBV24-1 with TRBJ2-2, with D possibly TRBD1 on 6 matching bases. Trimming took 3 bases from V and 1 from J, leaving 11 bases between them. The length of the CDR3 is 16 residues. Germline-derived CDR1 and CDR2 are KGHDR and SFDVKD. Here the CDR3 reads CATSDAGTRNTGELFF. DNA for the CDR3: TGTGCCACCAGTGATGCCGGGACAAGGAACACCGGGGAGCTGTTTTTT.

This clonotype occurred a few times. The gene calls are TRBV29-1 and TRBJ2-7; 7 bases are shared with TRBD1. Germline trimming cut 4 bases from V and 2 bases from J; bases unmatched to any gene: 8. Germline CDR1 and CDR2: SQVTM and ANQGSEA. The CDR3 covers 14 residues. CDR3 in DNA: TGCAGCGTTGGACCAGGGGGTTCCGCCTACGAGCAGTACTTC. Encoded protein: CSVGPGGSAYEQYF.

The chain links TRBV18 to TRBJ2-1; 9 bases align to TRBD2. The CDR3 sequence is 15 residues long. The J segment lost 7 bases and the V segment lost 1 base, leaving 5 bases of the junction unmatched. Germline V gene sequence: CDR1 KGHSH, CDR2 LQKENI. CDR3 sequence: CASSPRREGQNEQFF. CDR3 DNA: TGTGCCAGCTCACCACGGCGGGAGGGTCAGAATGAGCAGTTCTTC.

This rearrangement joins TRBV7-3 to TRBJ1-1; D gene uncertain. This CDR3 has 13 amino acids. With 1 base removed from V and 1 base from J, the gap between germline ends came to 4 bases. Germline values: CDR1 SGHTA, CDR2 FQGTGA. The CDR3 is CASSLNGNTEAFF. CDR3 in DNA: TGTGCCAGCAGCTTAAACGGGAACACTGAAGCTTTCTTT.

V is TRBV20-1 and J is TRBJ2-7; D possibly uses TRBD1 or TRBD2 (5 bases each). The V and J ends lost 4 bases and 4 bases respectively, with 20 bases between them. Germline loops: CDR1 DFQATT, CDR2 SNEGSKA (reference sequence). The CDR3 has 15 residues. CDR3 loop: CSATRGVSETYEQYF. CDR3 sequence (DNA): TGCAGTGCTACTCGGGGCGTGAGCGAGACTTACGAGCAGTACTTC.

This clonotype was detected only a few times. The chain carries TRBV2 and TRBJ1-2; the match to TRBD1 covers 7 bases. Germline V CDR1 and CDR2: SNHLY, FYNNEI. The trim removed 1 base at V and 4 bases at J, leaving 3 bases unmatched. The CDR3 totals 14 residues. The CDR3 loop is CASSEGRQGYGYTF. CDR3 nucleotide sequence: TGTGCCAGCAGTGAAGGAAGACAGGGCTATGGCTACACCTTC.